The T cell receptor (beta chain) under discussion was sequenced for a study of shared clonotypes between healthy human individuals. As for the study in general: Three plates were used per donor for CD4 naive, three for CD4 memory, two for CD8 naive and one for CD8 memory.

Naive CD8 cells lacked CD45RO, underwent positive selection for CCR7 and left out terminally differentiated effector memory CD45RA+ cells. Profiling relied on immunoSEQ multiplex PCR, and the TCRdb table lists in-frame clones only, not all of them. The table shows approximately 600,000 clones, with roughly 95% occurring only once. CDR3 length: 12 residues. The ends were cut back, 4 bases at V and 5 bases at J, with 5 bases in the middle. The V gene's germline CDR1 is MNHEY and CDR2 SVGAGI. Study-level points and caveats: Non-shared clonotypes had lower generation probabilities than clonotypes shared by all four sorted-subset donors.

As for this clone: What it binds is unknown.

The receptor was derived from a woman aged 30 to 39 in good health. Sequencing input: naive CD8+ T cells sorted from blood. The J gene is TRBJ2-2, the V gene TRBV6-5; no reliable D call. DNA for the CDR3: TGTGCCAGCAGTTCACCTACCGGGGAGCTGTTTTTT. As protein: CASSSPTGELFF.